Sequencing of this T cell receptor beta chain was carried out in a study of shared clonotypes between healthy human individuals. Study summary: The donor pool was made up of a couple of women and a few men aged 18 to 49.

Data came from immunoSEQ multiplex PCR; TCRdb stores just in-frame clones and leaves some out. This sample has roughly 2.6 million clones, with over 85% found just once. This clone was found once. The clonotype originates from a man between 18 and 29 years old in good health. Material: naive CD4+ T cells sorted from blood. Sample subset: CD45RA+ positively selected.

CDR3 coding DNA: TGCGCCAGCAGCAAGGGACCCGATCGTAACTATGGCTACACCTTC. Residues: CASSKGPDRNYGYTF. The V call is TRBV5-1, the J call TRBJ1-2; the D gene is possibly TRBD1 (5 bases). The germline V and J ends were trimmed by 4 bases and 1 base, with 14 bases remaining between them. Germline CDR1 SGHRS, CDR2 YFSETQ. The CDR3 loop spans 15 amino acids. The variable domain in full, completed from reference TRBV5-1 and TRBJ1-2, reads KAGVTQTPRYLIKTRGQQVTLSCSPISGHRSVSWYQQTPGQGLQFLFEYFSETQRNKGNFPGRFSGRQFSNSRSEMNVSTLELGDSALYLCASSKGPDRNYGYTFGSGTRLTVV.